A single sample gave rise to the 24 T cell receptor beta chains below, sequenced in a study of cytomegalovirus exposure and HLA in healthy donors (TCRdb year 2017). Preparation of the library involved the immunoSEQ multiplex PCR assay. A mixture of 60 forward primers for TCR Vbeta segments and 13 reverse primers for TCR Jbeta segments was used in the multiplex PCR. This is the immuneACCESS table as TCRdb keeps it, with only in-frame sequences that have V and J called. A part of the clones is gone; compared with another copy, unresolved V genes explain less than half, and the rest is unexplained. This sample holds roughly 160,000 clones; roughly four fifths were observed only once. Jointly, the top ten make up 1.2% to 1.5% of the sample. Input material: PBMCs. Receptors were obtained from a man in his sixties in good health and CMV-seronegative.

This chain connects TRBV30 to TRBJ1-2, with 10 bases that match TRBD1. Per the germline V gene, CDR1 is GTSNPN and CDR2 is SVGIG (reference sequence). CDR3 length: 17 amino acids. V gave up 2 bases and J gave up 4 bases; unmatched junction bases: 13. The CDR3: CAWSLWDRGFLGYGYTF. The CDR3, as DNA: TGTGCCTGGAGTTTGTGGGACAGGGGATTCCTGGGCTATGGCTACACCTTC.

The chain has TRBV10-1 and TRBJ2-1; 10 nucleotides align to TRBD1. Germline-derived CDR1 and CDR2 are WNHNN and SYGVQD (reference sequence). The V segment lost 8 bases and the J segment 5 bases; nucleotides outside the gene matches: 6. The length of the CDR3 is 14 residues. CDR3 amino acids: CASLDRGLNNEQFF. The DNA for the CDR3 is TGCGCCAGCCTTGACAGGGGGCTGAACAATGAGCAGTTCTTC.

The gene calls are TRBV7-7 and TRBJ2-5; 8 positions agree with TRBD2. Germline lookup yields CDR1 SSHAT and CDR2 FNYEAQ (reference sequence). Unmatched junction bases numbered 5, after V lost 8 bases and J lost 3 bases. CDR3 length: 13 residues. CDR3 protein: CASSGGAEETQYF. CDR3 in DNA: TGTGCCAGCTCCGGGGGGGCGGAAGAGACCCAGTACTTC.

Written as DNA, the CDR3 is TGCGCCAGCAGCTCCGGGACACCAGATCAGCCCCAGCATTTT. Translating it yields CASSSGTPDQPQHF. The chain couples TRBV5-1 to TRBJ1-5, with D possibly matching TRBD1 (6 bases). The CDR3 runs 14 residues. The V gene's germline CDR1 is SGHRS and CDR2 YFSETQ. V lost 3 bases and J 5 bases, leaving 12 bases between the germline ends. The whole variable domain, filled in from reference TRBV5-1 and TRBJ1-5, reads KAGVTQTPRYLIKTRGQQVTLSCSPISGHRSVSWYQQTPGQGLQFLFEYFSETQRNKGNFPGRFSGRQFSNSRSEMNVSTLELGDSALYLCASSSGTPDQPQHFGDGTRLSIL.

This chain connects TRBV25-1 to TRBJ1-2, with a weak D call TRBD1 (6 bases). The germline gives CDR1 MGHDK, CDR2 SYGVNS. The CDR3 runs to 16 residues. V lost 4 bases to trimming and J lost 4 bases, with 19 bases between them. The CDR3 sequence: CASSGPRGNKFYGYTF. DNA for the CDR3: TGTGCCAGCAGTGGGCCCAGGGGAAATAAGTTCTATGGCTACACCTTC.

This chain joins TRBV4-3 and TRBJ2-7; TRBD2 matches 12 bases. The CDR3 spans 18 residues. Germline CDR1 LGHNA, CDR2 YSLEER. The junction had 12 bases not matched to a gene; V was cut back by 4 bases and J by 2 bases. The CDR3 sequence is CASSLRASGGAGAYEQYF. The DNA for the CDR3 is TGCGCCAGCAGCCTCCGGGCTAGCGGGGGGGCCGGTGCCTACGAGCAGTACTTC.

V usage is TRBV28 and J usage is TRBJ1-5; D not resolved. The CDR3 runs to 16 residues. The ends were cut back, 6 bases at V and 1 base at J, with 16 bases in the middle. Germline loops: CDR1 MDHEN, CDR2 SYDVKM. The CDR3 loop is CASSLDGKGSNQPQHF. DNA for the CDR3: TGTGCCAGCAGCCTTGACGGGAAGGGCAGCAATCAGCCCCAGCATTTT.

V is TRBV19 and J is TRBJ2-4, with a tentative D call TRBD2 (5 bases). V lost 8 bases, J lost 0 bases, and 8 bases lay in between. From germline, CDR1 is LNHDA and CDR2 SQIVND (reference sequence). The CDR3 covers 13 residues. The CDR3 nucleotides are TGTGCCAGTCAGGACTTAGCCAAAAACATTCAGTACTTC. Translating gives CASQDLAKNIQYF. Combining the CDR3 with reference TRBV19 and TRBJ2-4 gives the whole variable domain DGGITQSPKYLFRKEGQNVTLSCEQNLNHDAMYWYRQDPGQGLRLIYYSQIVNDFQKGDIAEGYSVSREKKESFPLTVTSAQKNPTAFYLCASQDLAKNIQYFGAGTRLSVL.

This chain joins TRBV11-2 and TRBJ1-2; a possible D gene is TRBD1 (6 bases). V lost 0 bases to trimming and J lost 4 bases, with 18 bases between them. Germline CDR1 is SGHAT and CDR2 is FQNNGV. The CDR3 consists of 17 residues. The CDR3 loop is CASSLDLMGGGSYGYTF. The CDR3 DNA reads as TGTGCCAGCAGCTTAGATCTAATGGGAGGGGGGAGCTATGGCTACACCTTC.

The chain has TRBV29-1 and TRBJ2-2; 7 nucleotides match TRBD1. CDR3 size: 13 residues. Germline V lookup: CDR1 SQVTM, CDR2 ANQGSEA. V gave up 7 bases and J gave up 0 bases; unmatched junction bases: 2. CDR3 sequence (DNA): TGCAGCGGGGGACAGACGAACACCGGGGAGCTGTTTTTT. Its translation: CSGGQTNTGELFF.

This chain joins TRBV5-1 and TRBJ2-3, with a possible D match to TRBD1 (6 bases). Germline V gives CDR1 SGHRS, CDR2 YFSETQ. The CDR3 is 16 amino acids. V was cut by 4 bases and J by 2 bases, with 17 bases left in between. CDR3 coding DNA: TGCGCCAGCAGCGCCCTACAGGGAAGACACACAGATACGCAGTATTTT. The encoded protein is CASSALQGRHTDTQYF.

This clone was counted a few times. This CDR3 is CASSLEGEGTQYF. The CDR3 coding sequence is TGTGCCAGCAGTTTAGAAGGGGAAGGCACGCAGTATTTT. The chain couples TRBV28 to TRBJ2-3; D is possibly TRBD1 (5 bases). With 2 bases removed from V and 9 bases from J, the gap between germline ends came to 12 bases. The CDR3 is 13 residues long. CDR1 is MDHEN and CDR2 is SYDVKM in the germline V gene.

There are a few counts of this clone. The genes are TRBV2 and TRBJ2-7; TRBD2 aligns across 7 bases. The CDR3 is made up of 14 amino acids. Germline CDR1 is SNHLY and CDR2 is FYNNEI. V lost 7 bases and J lost 2; bases outside the gene matches: 8. The CDR3 coding sequence is TGTGCCAGCACCCCCCGGGACTACACCTACGAGCAGTACTTC. As protein: CASTPRDYTYEQYF.

This clone was recorded a few times. V usage is TRBV19 and J usage is TRBJ1-2; no clear D gene. V was clipped by 3 bases and J by 5 bases, with 16 bases between them. The CDR3 is made up of 15 amino acids. CDR1 is LNHDA and CDR2 is SQIVND in the germline V gene (reference sequence). The DNA of the CDR3 is TGTGCCAGTAGTATGGTTAGCCATGATCGGTATGGCTACACCTTC. This codes for CASSMVSHDRYGYTF.

The chain uses TRBV6-5 and TRBJ2-1, with a possible D match to TRBD2 (6 bases). The CDR3 extends over 13 amino acids. The V and J ends lost 6 bases and 5 bases respectively, with 11 bases between them. Germline CDR1 reads MNHEY; CDR2 reads SVGAGI. This chain's CDR3 is CASRLGLHNEQFF. Here the CDR3 DNA reads TGTGCCAGCAGGTTGGGACTTCACAATGAGCAGTTCTTC.

This chain joins TRBV13 and TRBJ2-2, with D possibly being TRBD1 (5 bases). V was pared by 5 bases and J by 1 base, with 11 bases between. CDR3 length equals 15 residues. From germline, CDR1 is PRHDT and CDR2 FYEKMQ (reference sequence). CDR3 nucleotides: TGTGCCAGCAGCCCCGGACAAATGAACACCGGGGAGCTGTTTTTT. It codes for CASSPGQMNTGELFF.

As for this clone: One end of the junction does not line up with germline, which may come from a read error. V is TRBV7-9 and J is TRBJ1-5; 12 bases fit TRBD1. This CDR3 comprises 16 residues. CDR1 SEHNR and CDR2 FQNEAQ come from the germline V gene (reference sequence). The CDR3 is CSSSPTGTGGDQPQHF. The DNA of the CDR3 is TGTTCCAGCAGCCCCACGGGGACAGGGGGCGATCAGCCCCAGCATTTT.

This sequence joins TRBV7-2 and TRBJ2-2, with 8 bases lining up with TRBD2. Trimming removed 1 base from V and 6 bases from J; junction bases left unmatched: 7. Germline V gene sequence: CDR1 SGHTA, CDR2 FQGNSA. This CDR3 spans 16 amino acids. In DNA form, the CDR3 reads TGTGCCAGCAGCTTAGGCGGCGGGAGGCCGCCCGGGGAGCTGTTTTTT. Translation gives CASSLGGGRPPGELFF.

The chain links TRBV9 to TRBJ2-3; 15 bases match TRBD2. From germline, CDR1 is SGDLS and CDR2 YYNGEE. After removal of 3 bases from V and 7 bases from J, the junction contained 6 bases not matched to a gene. The CDR3 runs to 16 residues. The CDR3 DNA reads TGTGCCAGCAGCGCCACAGGACTAGCGGGGGGGAATACGCAGTATTTT. This translates into CASSATGLAGGNTQYF.

Only a few counts were recorded for this clone. V and J are TRBV28 and TRBJ2-1; 7 bases are shared with TRBD2. The CDR3 is 12 residues long. With V trimmed by 3 bases and J by 15 bases, 8 bases remained unmatched. CDR1 MDHEN and CDR2 SYDVKM come from the germline V gene. The CDR3 DNA follows: TGTGCCAGCAGTTTGGCGGGGGAGGGAAGGTTCTTC. It translates to CASSLAGEGRFF.

The genes are TRBV19 and TRBJ1-5; maybe TRBD1 (6 bases). CDR3 length: 12 residues. The germline CDR1 and CDR2 sequences are LNHDA and SQIVND (reference sequence). The V end lost 9 bases, the J end lost 5 bases, and 11 bases lay between the germline ends. DNA of the CDR3: TGTGCCAGCGGGAACAGGGATCAGCCCCAGCATTTT. Translating gives CASGNRDQPQHF.

The chain recombines TRBV27 with TRBJ2-5, with 9 bases identical to TRBD1. Losses at the gene ends were 7 bases for V and 1 base for J; bases not matched to a gene: 7. Germline CDR1 and CDR2: MNHEY and SMNVEV (reference sequence). CDR3 size: 15 residues. The CDR3 coding sequence is TGTGCCAGCACTTGGACAGGGGTAACCCAAGAGACCCAGTACTTC. Protein sequence: CASTWTGVTQETQYF.

This clone was counted between two and nine times. The V gene is TRBV6-4, the J gene TRBJ2-1, with TRBD2 matching 10 bases. Germline CDR1 reads MRHNA; CDR2 reads SNTAGT. This CDR3 is built from 14 residues. J lost 8 bases, V lost 5 bases, and 6 bases had no gene match. The CDR3 reads CASSSSGSMDEQFF. DNA of the CDR3: TGTGCCAGCAGTTCTAGCGGGAGTATGGATGAGCAGTTCTTC.

The rearrangement uses TRBV5-1 and TRBJ2-7; 7 bases are a match to TRBD2. V trimming: 4 bases; J trimming: 2 bases; junction bases outside the gene matches: 6. The CDR3 has 14 amino acids. CDR1 SGHRS and CDR2 YFSETQ come from the germline V gene. The CDR3 DNA reads TGCGCCAGCAGCCCCCAAGCGGGACCCTACGAGCAGTACTTC. Residues: CASSPQAGPYEQYF. Full variable domain (rest looked up from reference TRBV5-1 and TRBJ2-7): KAGVTQTPRYLIKTRGQQVTLSCSPISGHRSVSWYQQTPGQGLQFLFEYFSETQRNKGNFPGRFSGRQFSNSRSEMNVSTLELGDSALYLCASSPQAGPYEQYFGPGTRLTVT.